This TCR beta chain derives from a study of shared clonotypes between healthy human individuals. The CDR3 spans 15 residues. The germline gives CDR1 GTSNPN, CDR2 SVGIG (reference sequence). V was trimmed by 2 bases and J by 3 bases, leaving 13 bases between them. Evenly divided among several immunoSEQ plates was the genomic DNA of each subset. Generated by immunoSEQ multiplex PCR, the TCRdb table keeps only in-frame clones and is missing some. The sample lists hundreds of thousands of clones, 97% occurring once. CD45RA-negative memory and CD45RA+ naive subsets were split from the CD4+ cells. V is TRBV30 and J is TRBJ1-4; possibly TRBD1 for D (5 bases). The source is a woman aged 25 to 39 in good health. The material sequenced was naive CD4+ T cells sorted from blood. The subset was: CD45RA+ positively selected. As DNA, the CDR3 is TGTGCCTGGAGTAACGGAGGGGTGGCTAATGAAAAACTGTTTTTT. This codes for CAWSNGGVANEKLFF.